These 22 T cell receptor beta chains originate from one sample sequenced in a study of blood T cell repertoires in COVID-19. Sequencing was performed with immunoSEQ multiplex PCR; in TCRdb, only in-frame clones are kept and a portion is missing. The sample lists 110,000 or so clones, roughly 80% occurring once. The sample was peripheral blood. All receptors derive from a man in his fifties or sixties with acute or convalescent COVID-19.

In its sample, this clone was seen many times. CDR3 in DNA: TGCAGCGTTTATGGACAGGGGAACACTGAAGCTTTCTTT. This encodes CSVYGQGNTEAFF. V usage is TRBV29-1 and J usage is TRBJ1-1; 8 nucleotides align to TRBD1. Germline CDR1 SQVTM, CDR2 ANQGSEA. V was pared by 5 bases and J by 1 base, with 3 bases of the junction left unmatched. CDR3 length: 13 residues.

V usage is TRBV3-1 (or the pseudogene TRBV3-2) and J usage is TRBJ2-7; D is possibly TRBD1 (6 bases). In germline, CDR1 is LGHDT, CDR2 YNNKEL (reference sequence). The CDR3 loop spans 12 amino acids. V lost 1 base and J 6 bases, leaving 7 bases between the germline ends. Here the CDR3 reads CASSQVRGEQYF. The CDR3 DNA reads as TGTGCCAGCAGCCAAGTCAGGGGCGAGCAGTACTTC.

This clone was seen a few times. The chain has TRBV6-5 and TRBJ1-2; tentative D call: TRBD1 (5 bases). Trimming left V 11 bases short and J 4 bases short, with 23 bases between. Germline-derived CDR1 and CDR2 are MNHEY and SVGAGI. The CDR3 has 15 residues. The CDR3, as DNA: TGTGCCTTGTCCCCAGGGTTACGCGAGGTCTATGGCTACACCTTC. Amino acid sequence: CALSPGLREVYGYTF.

The gene calls are TRBV28 and TRBJ2-1; 10 nucleotides match TRBD1. J gave up 2 bases and V 7 bases, and 8 bases lay outside the gene matches. CDR3 size: 16 residues. Germline lookup yields CDR1 MDHEN and CDR2 SYDVKM. The CDR3 nucleotides are TGTGCCAGCAACTCTTTCGGACAGGGGGCCTACAATGAGCAGTTCTTC. Translated, it gives CASNSFGQGAYNEQFF.

This clone appeared a single time. J is TRBJ1-2 and V is TRBV4-1; D possibly corresponds to TRBD1 (5 bases). The CDR3 runs 16 residues. Germline V gives CDR1 MGHRA, CDR2 YSYEKL. Trimming took 2 bases from V and 0 from J, leaving 13 bases between them. The CDR3 nucleotides are TGCGCCAGCAGCCAAACCCCCAGGGCCGCTAACTATGGCTACACCTTC. It codes for CASSQTPRAANYGYTF.

The gene calls are TRBV19 and TRBJ1-4, with no clear D. The CDR3 is 13 residues long. With 8 bases removed from V and 4 bases from J, the gap between germline ends came to 11 bases. The germline CDR1 and CDR2 sequences are LNHDA and SQIVND (reference sequence). The CDR3 bases are TGTGCCAGTGCTCCGAGGCTTAATGAAAAACTGTTTTTT. Its translation is CASAPRLNEKLFF.

This clone was picked up one time. The chain recombines TRBV10-3 with TRBJ1-6; 8 positions match TRBD1. The CDR3 contains 15 residues. From germline, CDR1 is ENHRY and CDR2 SYGVKD. J gave up 9 bases and V 7 bases, and 11 bases lay outside the gene matches. In DNA form, the CDR3 reads TGTGCCATCACCCAGGACAGGGCGAGTGGTTCACCCCTCCACTTT. This translates into CAITQDRASGSPLHF.

The V gene is TRBV21-1, the J gene TRBJ1-5. TRBV21-1 is marked as a pseudogene. The CDR3 consists of 16 residues. CDR3 in amino acids: CASSKVEGWSNQPQHF. Here the CDR3 DNA reads TGTGCCAGCAGCAAAGTTGAGGGTTGGAGCAATCAGCCCCAGCATTTT.

The rearrangement joins TRBV7-6 to TRBJ1-4; 11 bases match TRBD1. Germline V gene lookup returns CDR1 SGHVS and CDR2 FNYEAQ. V lost 5 bases and J lost 3; bases outside the gene matches: 5. The CDR3 is made up of 16 amino acids. The DNA of the CDR3 is TGTGCCAGCAGCCCGGGACAGGGGGGGGCTAATGAAAAACTGTTTTTT. Its protein is CASSPGQGGANEKLFF.

The CDR3 protein is CASSLGGGANEQFF. CDR3 sequence (DNA): TGTGCCAGCAGCTTGGGAGGGGGGGCCAATGAGCAGTTCTTC. The chain couples TRBV7-3 to TRBJ2-1; possible D gene TRBD2, 7 bases. CDR3 length: 14 amino acids. V lost 3 bases and J 6 bases, leaving 12 bases between the germline ends. Germline V CDR1 and CDR2: SGHTA, FQGTGA.

The gene calls are TRBV6-1 and TRBJ2-1; 12 positions agree with TRBD2. Germline V gene data show CDR1 as MNHNS and CDR2 as SASEGT. This CDR3 region has 15 residues. V trimming: 5 bases; J trimming: 9 bases; junction bases outside the gene matches: 8. The CDR3 nucleotides read TGTGCCAGCAGTTCGCCTAGCGGGGGGGCGGGTGAGCAGTTCTTC. Amino acid sequence: CASSSPSGGAGEQFF.

This sequence joins TRBV6-5 and TRBJ1-5; 7 nucleotides line up with TRBD1. Germline trimming cut 4 bases from V and 1 base from J; bases unmatched to any gene: 4. Germline V gives CDR1 MNHEY, CDR2 SVGAGI. The CDR3 extends over 15 amino acids. The CDR3 here is CASSLQGYSNQPQHF. CDR3 coding DNA: TGTGCCAGCAGTTTACAGGGGTACAGCAATCAGCCCCAGCATTTT.

This clone was counted a single time. The genes are TRBV12-3 or TRBV12-4 and TRBJ1-2, with D uncertain. V lost 3 bases to trimming and J lost 4 bases, with 9 bases between them. The CDR3 loop spans 13 amino acids. The CDR3 region is CASSLRLSYGYTF. DNA of the CDR3: TGTGCCAGCAGTTTGAGACTGAGCTATGGCTACACCTTC.

The CDR3 region is CASSSPRGLGNEQFF. The CDR3 bases are TGTGCCAGCAGTTCCCCCAGGGGCCTGGGCAATGAGCAGTTCTTC. The J gene is TRBJ2-1, the V gene TRBV3-1 (or the pseudogene TRBV3-2), with a weak D call TRBD1 (6 bases). The CDR3 consists of 15 residues. Germline lookup yields CDR1 LGHDT and CDR2 YNNKEL (reference sequence). Trimming stripped 6 bases from V and 6 bases from J, with 18 bases between.

The V gene is TRBV2, the J gene TRBJ2-2, with D maybe TRBD2 (5 bases). The CDR3 is made up of 16 amino acids. The ends were cut back, 6 bases at V and 0 bases at J, with 14 bases in the middle. CDR1 and CDR2 from the germline V gene are SNHLY and FYNNEI. The CDR3 DNA reads TGTGCCAGCAGCGCAAGGACGAGGGCGAACACCGGGGAGCTGTTTTTT. Residues: CASSARTRANTGELFF.

The rearrangement uses TRBV29-1 and TRBJ1-1, with 7 bases matching TRBD1. Germline V gives CDR1 SQVTM, CDR2 ANQGSEA. V dropped 3 bases and J dropped 1; count of bases not matched to a gene: 2. This CDR3 has 13 residues. Written as DNA, the CDR3 is TGCAGCGTTGACAGGGGGAAGAACACTGAAGCTTTCTTT. Amino acid sequence: CSVDRGKNTEAFF. Looking up the rest from reference TRBV29-1 and TRBJ1-1 gives the full variable domain: SAVISQKPSRDICQRGTSLTIQCQVDSQVTMMFWYRQQPGQSLTLIATANQGSEATYESGFVIDKFPISRPNLTFSTLTVSNMSPEDSSIYLCSVDRGKNTEAFFGQGTRLTVV.

The chain links TRBV5-5 to TRBJ1-5; the match to TRBD1 covers 7 bases. The CDR3 contains 15 residues. J was trimmed by 2 bases and V by 2 bases; bases with no gene match: 4. The germline V gene encodes CDR1 SGHKS and CDR2 YYEKEE (reference sequence). The CDR3 DNA follows: TGTGCCAGCAGCTTCGACGGGACAGGCAATCAGCCCCAGCATTTT. It specifies CASSFDGTGNQPQHF.

The table lists this clone with a count of one. The rearrangement uses TRBV5-4 and TRBJ1-2, with 9 bases matching TRBD1. The CDR3 covers 15 residues. J gave up 7 bases and V 1 base, and 8 bases lay outside the gene matches. Germline values: CDR1 SGHNT, CDR2 YYREEE (reference sequence). CDR3 residues: CASSLPTGGGRGYTF. CDR3 nucleotides: TGTGCCAGCAGCTTGCCCACAGGGGGCGGGCGTGGCTACACCTTC. Full variable domain (remainder filled in from reference TRBV5-4 and TRBJ1-2): ETGVTQSPTHLIKTRGQQVTLRCSSQSGHNTVSWYQQALGQGPQFIFQYYREEENGRGNFPPRFSGLQFPNYSSELNVNALELDDSALYLCASSLPTGGGRGYTFGSGTRLTVV.

The chain employs TRBV10-1 and TRBJ2-1; D possibly corresponds to TRBD2 (5 bases). V dropped 1 base and J dropped 3 bases, with 7 bases sitting between them. This CDR3 comprises 14 residues. Per germline, CDR1 WNHNN and CDR2 SYGVQD (reference sequence). The CDR3 region has the DNA TGCGCCAGCAGTGAGTTCGGGGTCTACAATGAGCAGTTCTTC. Translation gives CASSEFGVYNEQFF.

The V call is TRBV2, the J call TRBJ1-2, with TRBD1 as a possible D gene (5 bases). V was clipped by 2 bases and J by 2 bases, with 9 bases between them. This CDR3 is 14 amino acids long. The germline gives CDR1 SNHLY, CDR2 FYNNEI. This CDR3 reads CASSEREGNYGYTF. CDR3 nucleotide sequence: TGTGCCAGCAGTGAAAGGGAGGGGAACTATGGCTACACCTTC.

V usage is TRBV30 and J usage is TRBJ1-1, with D possibly being TRBD1 (6 bases). In germline, CDR1 is GTSNPN, CDR2 SVGIG (reference sequence). Trimming removed 5 bases from V and 4 bases from J, with 17 bases in between. The CDR3 is made up of 14 amino acids. DNA of the CDR3: TGTGCCTGGGGTAGGGGGGGCAAGCGCACTGAAGCTTTCTTT. Translation gives CAWGRGGKRTEAFF.

This clone appeared once. The genes are TRBV7-6 and TRBJ1-5; a weak D match, TRBD1 (6 bases). Germline V gene sequence: CDR1 SGHVS, CDR2 FNYEAQ. V lost 2 bases and J lost 8, with 13 bases in between. The CDR3 covers 14 residues. CDR3 sequence (DNA): TGTGCCAGCAGCTTATCAGGGGACGGTAAGCCCCAGCATTTT. This gives the protein CASSLSGDGKPQHF. Looking up the rest from reference TRBV7-6 and TRBJ1-5 gives the full variable domain: GAGVSQSPRYKVTKRGQDVALRCDPISGHVSLYWYRQALGQGPEFLTYFNYEAQQDKSGLPNDRFSAERPEGSISTLTIQRTEQRDSAMYRCASSLSGDGKPQHFGDGTRLSIL.